The 8 T cell receptor beta chains listed next were all sequenced from one sample in a study of T-cell reconstitution after alpha-beta-depleted transplantation in children. Unique molecular identifiers were incorporated into the prepared TCRbeta library. MiXCR, applied by TCRdb to the PCR reads, yields one record per CDR3 protein. The table includes about 610,000 distinct CDR3 sequences, 10% detected once. Source: PBMCs from the stem cell graft donor, taken from the stem cell graft. The source is a human donor who donated a stem cell graft to a child with acute myeloid leukemia.

This chain joins TRBV6-2 or TRBV6-3 and TRBJ2-1, with a weak D call TRBD2 (6 bases). The CDR3 sequence is 15 residues long. Germline V CDR1 and CDR2: MNHEY, SVGEGT. V was cut by 7 bases and J by 1 base, with 14 bases left in between. CDR3 DNA: TGTGCCAGCACACTGGGGGGTCCTTCCTACAATGAGCAGTTCTTC. Translated: CASTLGGPSYNEQFF.

In its sample, this clonotype was seen many times. The V call is TRBV29-1, the J call TRBJ2-7; D call uncertain. V was pared by 7 bases and J by 2 bases, with 9 bases between. This CDR3 spans 11 amino acids. Germline CDR1 SQVTM, CDR2 ANQGSEA. In DNA, the CDR3 is TGCAGCGCAGGTGGGGCCTACGAGCAGTACTTC. This encodes CSAGGAYEQYF.

In this sample, this clonotype turned up a few times. The chain joins TRBV20-1 to TRBJ1-4; 7 positions agree with TRBD1. The V gene end was trimmed by 5 bases and the J gene end by 1 base; junction bases not matched to a gene: 4. The length of the CDR3 is 14 residues. Germline V gene lookup returns CDR1 DFQATT and CDR2 SNEGSKA (reference sequence). CDR3 bases: TGCAGTGCTCCGAACAGGGGAACTAATGAAAAACTGTTTTTT. Translation: CSAPNRGTNEKLFF.

J is TRBJ2-1 and V is TRBV20-1; D possibly corresponds to TRBD2 (6 bases). CDR3 size: 14 residues. The V gene lost 3 bases and the J gene lost 3 bases, with 12 bases spanning the gap. The germline gives CDR1 DFQATT, CDR2 SNEGSKA (reference sequence). CDR3 bases: TGCAGTGCTAGGGCTAGCGTCGGCTACAATGAGCAGTTCTTC. Translation: CSARASVGYNEQFF.

This clonotype was seen ten or more times. V and J are TRBV20-1 and TRBJ2-2, with D tentatively TRBD2 (5 bases). The CDR3 loop spans 13 amino acids. V dropped 6 bases and J dropped 6 bases, with 14 bases sitting between them. Germline lookup yields CDR1 DFQATT and CDR2 SNEGSKA (reference sequence). DNA for the CDR3: TGCAGTGCCAGGACGGGGTTGGCCGGGGAGCTGTTTTTT. This encodes CSARTGLAGELFF.

In its sample, this clonotype was seen many times. The chain has TRBV9 and TRBJ1-3, with D perhaps matching TRBD1 (5 bases). Germline V gives CDR1 SGDLS, CDR2 YYNGEE. The length of the CDR3 is 16 residues. V was cut by 0 bases and J by 0 bases, with 10 bases left in between. CDR3 residues: CASSVEGTSSGNTIYF. The DNA for the CDR3 is TGTGCCAGCAGCGTAGAAGGGACCTCCTCTGGAAACACCATATATTTT.

This clonotype occurred many times. The chain couples TRBV7-9 to TRBJ1-5, with D maybe TRBD1 (6 bases). Trimming shortened V by 5 bases and J by 3 bases, and 14 bases separated the two germline ends. Looked up from germline, CDR1 is SEHNR and CDR2 is FQNEAQ (reference sequence). CDR3 size: 15 residues. The CDR3 region has the DNA TGTGCCAGCAGCCCCGGGACAATACCCAATCAGCCCCAGCATTTT. Amino acids: CASSPGTIPNQPQHF.

This clonotype was picked up a small number of times. The chain carries TRBV7-6 and TRBJ2-3; D unresolved. This CDR3 has 15 amino acids. The V gene lost 6 bases and the J gene lost 3 bases, with 16 bases spanning the gap. Germline V gives CDR1 SGHVS, CDR2 FNYEAQ. The CDR3 DNA reads TGTGCCAGCAGAAAAGACCTATTGGCGACAGATACGCAGTATTTT. Its translation is CASRKDLLATDTQYF. Supplemented by reference TRBV7-6 and TRBJ2-3, the full variable domain reads GAGVSQSPRYKVTKRGQDVALRCDPISGHVSLYWYRQALGQGPEFLTYFNYEAQQDKSGLPNDRFSAERPEGSISTLTIQRTEQRDSAMYRCASRKDLLATDTQYFGPGTRLTVL.